This T cell receptor (beta chain) was identified during a study of cytomegalovirus exposure and HLA in healthy donors. Trimming took 0 bases from V and 2 from J, leaving 10 bases between them. Germline CDR1 reads KGHSH; CDR2 reads LQKENI. CDR3 length: 15 amino acids. PCR amplification relied on 60 Vbeta primers (plus 13 Jbeta primers). Produced via immunoSEQ multiplex PCR; TCRdb's table is partial and in-frame only. The sample shows around 160,000 clones, approximately 70% of them seen only once. The V and J genes are TRBV18 and TRBJ1-2; TRBD1 might be the D (5 bases). This sequence originates from a woman aged 18-29 years in good health and CMV-seronegative. Sequencing was done on a sample of PBMCs. The CDR3 here is CASSPPPGLNYGYTF. DNA for the CDR3: TGTGCCAGCTCACCACCCCCAGGGTTAAACTATGGCTACACCTTC.